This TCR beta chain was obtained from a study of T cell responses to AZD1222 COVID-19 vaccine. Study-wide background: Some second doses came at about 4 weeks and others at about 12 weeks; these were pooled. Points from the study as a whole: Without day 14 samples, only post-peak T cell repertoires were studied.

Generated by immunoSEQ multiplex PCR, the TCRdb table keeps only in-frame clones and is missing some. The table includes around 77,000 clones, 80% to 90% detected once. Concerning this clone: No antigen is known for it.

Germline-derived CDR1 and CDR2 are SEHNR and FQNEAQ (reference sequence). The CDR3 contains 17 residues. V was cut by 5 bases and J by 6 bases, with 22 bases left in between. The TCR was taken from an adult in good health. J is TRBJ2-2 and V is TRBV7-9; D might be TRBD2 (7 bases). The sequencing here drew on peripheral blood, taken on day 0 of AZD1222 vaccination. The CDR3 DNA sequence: TGTGCCAGCAGCCTATCCCCGGGGGGCGGCTCGGCCGGGGAGCTGTTTTTT. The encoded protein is CASSLSPGGGSAGELFF.